This T cell receptor (beta chain) stems from a study of T-cell memory formation after mild COVID-19. Study in general: Among the donors, TCR clusters were largely specific to each donor.

The germline V gene has CDR1 SGHDT and CDR2 YYEEEE. The CDR3 spans 15 residues. V lost 0 bases and J 0 bases, leaving 7 bases between the germline ends. TCRdb fed the 5' RACE reads into MiXCR, producing one record per CDR3 protein. The sample holds 180,000 or so distinct CDR3 sequences, 16% seen once. Sequencing was performed on PBMCs or a T cell subset sorted from them (not recorded which). The chain employs TRBV5-6 and TRBJ2-1; TRBD2 might be the D (5 bases). The sequence came from an adult woman who had mild COVID-19 (a few samples of this study predate the infection). Cell type and time point are not known. The CDR3 nucleotides read TGTGCCAGCAGCTTGGGAGCGGCCTCCTACAATGAGCAGTTCTTC. It translates to CASSLGAASYNEQFF.